This T cell receptor beta chain was recorded in a study of radiation and T cells in renal cell carcinoma. For this clone: Its matching antigen is unknown.

V was shortened by 3 bases and J by 4 bases, with 9 bases between the two germline ends. The CDR3 is 14 amino acids. Germline assignment: CDR1 KGHSH and CDR2 LQKENI. Treatment reported: 15 Gy SBRT to primary tumor, nephrectomy 4 weeks later. Study-wide findings and caveats: Top tumor clonotypes rose in blood 2 weeks post-radiation, then contracted. Compared with controls, irradiated tumors had more, larger dominant CDR3 motifs.

Profiling relied on immunoSEQ multiplex PCR, and the TCRdb table lists in-frame clones only, not all of them. The data show around 9,200 clones, about 60% seen once. This sequence joins TRBV18 and TRBJ1-4, with D tentatively TRBD1 (5 bases). The material sequenced was tumor tissue, taken from a patient whose treatment included radiotherapy and nephrectomy. The clonotype originates from a man aged 60 to 75 with renal cell carcinoma. CDR3 loop: CASSPAGVNEKLFF. In nucleotides, the CDR3 is TGTGCCAGCTCACCGGCGGGGGTTAATGAAAAACTGTTTTTT.